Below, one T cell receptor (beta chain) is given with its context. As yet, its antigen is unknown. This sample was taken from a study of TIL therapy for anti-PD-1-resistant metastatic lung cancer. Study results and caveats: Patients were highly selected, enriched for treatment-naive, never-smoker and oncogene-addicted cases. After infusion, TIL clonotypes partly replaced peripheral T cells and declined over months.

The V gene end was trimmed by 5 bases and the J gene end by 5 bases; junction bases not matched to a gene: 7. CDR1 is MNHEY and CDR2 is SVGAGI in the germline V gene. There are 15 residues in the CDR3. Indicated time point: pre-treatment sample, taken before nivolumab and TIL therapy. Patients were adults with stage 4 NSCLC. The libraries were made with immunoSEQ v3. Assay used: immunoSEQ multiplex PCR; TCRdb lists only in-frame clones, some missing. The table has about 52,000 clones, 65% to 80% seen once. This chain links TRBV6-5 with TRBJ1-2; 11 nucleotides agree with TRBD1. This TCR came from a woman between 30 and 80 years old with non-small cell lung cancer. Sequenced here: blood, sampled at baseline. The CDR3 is CASSIGTGGEYGYTF. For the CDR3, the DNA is TGTGCCAGCAGTATCGGGACAGGGGGTGAATATGGCTACACCTTC.